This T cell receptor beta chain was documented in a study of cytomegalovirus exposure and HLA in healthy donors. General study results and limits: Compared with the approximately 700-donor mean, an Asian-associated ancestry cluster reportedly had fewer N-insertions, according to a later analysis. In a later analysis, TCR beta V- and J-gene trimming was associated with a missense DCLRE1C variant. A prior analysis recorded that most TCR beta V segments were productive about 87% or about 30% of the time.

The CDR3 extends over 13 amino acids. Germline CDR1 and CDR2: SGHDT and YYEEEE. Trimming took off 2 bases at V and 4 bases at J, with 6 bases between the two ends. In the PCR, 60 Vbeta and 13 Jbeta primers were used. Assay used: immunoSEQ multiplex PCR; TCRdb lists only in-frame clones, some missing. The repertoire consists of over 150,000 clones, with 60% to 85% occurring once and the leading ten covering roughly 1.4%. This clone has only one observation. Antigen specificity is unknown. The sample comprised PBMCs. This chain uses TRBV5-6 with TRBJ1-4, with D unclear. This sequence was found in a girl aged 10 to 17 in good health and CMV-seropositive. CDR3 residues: CASSLSRNEKLFF. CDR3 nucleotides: TGTGCCAGCAGCTTATCTCGTAATGAAAAACTGTTTTTT.